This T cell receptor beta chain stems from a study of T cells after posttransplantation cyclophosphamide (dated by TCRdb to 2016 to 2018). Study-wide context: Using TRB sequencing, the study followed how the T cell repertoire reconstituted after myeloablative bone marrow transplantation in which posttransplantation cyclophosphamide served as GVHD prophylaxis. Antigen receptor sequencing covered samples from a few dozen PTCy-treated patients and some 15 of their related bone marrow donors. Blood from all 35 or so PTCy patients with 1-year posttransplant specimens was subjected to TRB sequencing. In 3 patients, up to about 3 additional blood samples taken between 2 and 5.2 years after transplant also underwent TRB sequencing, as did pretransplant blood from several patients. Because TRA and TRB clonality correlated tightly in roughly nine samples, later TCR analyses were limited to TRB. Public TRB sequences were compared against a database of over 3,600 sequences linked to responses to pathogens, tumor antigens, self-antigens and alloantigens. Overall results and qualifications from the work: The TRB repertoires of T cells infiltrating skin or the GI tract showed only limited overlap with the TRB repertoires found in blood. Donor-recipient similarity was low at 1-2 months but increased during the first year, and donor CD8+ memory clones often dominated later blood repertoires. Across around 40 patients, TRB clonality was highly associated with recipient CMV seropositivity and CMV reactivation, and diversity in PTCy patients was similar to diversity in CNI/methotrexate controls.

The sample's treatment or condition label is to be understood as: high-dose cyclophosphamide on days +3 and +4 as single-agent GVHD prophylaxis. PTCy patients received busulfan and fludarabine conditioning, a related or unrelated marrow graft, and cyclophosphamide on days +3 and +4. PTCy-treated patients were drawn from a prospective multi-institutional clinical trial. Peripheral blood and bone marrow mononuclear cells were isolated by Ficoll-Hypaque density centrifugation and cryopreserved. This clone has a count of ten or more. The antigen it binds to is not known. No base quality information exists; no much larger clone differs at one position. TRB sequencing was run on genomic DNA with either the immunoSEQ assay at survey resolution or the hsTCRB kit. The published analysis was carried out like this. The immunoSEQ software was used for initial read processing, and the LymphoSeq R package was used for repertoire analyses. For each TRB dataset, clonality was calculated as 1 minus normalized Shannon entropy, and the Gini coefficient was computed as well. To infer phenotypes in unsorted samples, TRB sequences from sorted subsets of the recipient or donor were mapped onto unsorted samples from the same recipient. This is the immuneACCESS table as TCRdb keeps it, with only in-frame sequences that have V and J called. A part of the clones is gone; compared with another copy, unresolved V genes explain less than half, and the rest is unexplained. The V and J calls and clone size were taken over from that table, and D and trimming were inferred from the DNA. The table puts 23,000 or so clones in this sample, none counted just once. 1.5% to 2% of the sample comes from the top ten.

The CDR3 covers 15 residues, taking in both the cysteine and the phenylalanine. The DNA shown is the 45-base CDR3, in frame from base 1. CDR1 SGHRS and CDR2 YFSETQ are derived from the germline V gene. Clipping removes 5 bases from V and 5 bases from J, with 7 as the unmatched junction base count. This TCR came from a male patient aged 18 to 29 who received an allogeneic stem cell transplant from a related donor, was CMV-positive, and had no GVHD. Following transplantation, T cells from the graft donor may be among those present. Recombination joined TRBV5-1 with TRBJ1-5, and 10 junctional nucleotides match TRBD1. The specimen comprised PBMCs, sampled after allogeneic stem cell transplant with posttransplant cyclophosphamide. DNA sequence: TGCGCCAGCAGGCCGACAGGGGGCGCACATCAGCCCCAGCATTTT. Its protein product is CASRPTGGAHQPQHF. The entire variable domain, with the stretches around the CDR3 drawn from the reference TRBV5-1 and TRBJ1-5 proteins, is KAGVTQTPRYLIKTRGQQVTLSCSPISGHRSVSWYQQTPGQGLQFLFEYFSETQRNKGNFPGRFSGRQFSNSRSEMNVSTLELGDSALYLCASRPTGGAHQPQHFGDGTRLSIL.